The present TCR beta chain was sequenced within a study of identical twins. Study-wide findings and caveats: Monozygotic twins shared more out-of-frame TCR alpha than recombination models predicted.

In germline, CDR1 is MNHNY, CDR2 SVGAGI (reference sequence). V shed 6 bases, J shed 6 bases, and the junction held 6 bases outside the gene matches. The CDR3 extends over 13 amino acids. A single record per CDR3 protein comes from TCRdb applying MiXCR to the 5' RACE reads. Of roughly 1.6 million distinct CDR3 sequences listed, under 35% are singletons. For this clonotype: Its cognate antigen is unknown. Possible read error: a much larger clone is one base away.

This receptor was taken from a newborn girl in good health. The sample comprised cord blood. The V call is TRBV6-6, the J call TRBJ1-1; 8 positions match TRBD1. CDR3 amino acids: CASSFDRGAEAFF. CDR3 bases: TGTGCCAGCAGCTTTGACAGGGGCGCTGAAGCTTTCTTT.